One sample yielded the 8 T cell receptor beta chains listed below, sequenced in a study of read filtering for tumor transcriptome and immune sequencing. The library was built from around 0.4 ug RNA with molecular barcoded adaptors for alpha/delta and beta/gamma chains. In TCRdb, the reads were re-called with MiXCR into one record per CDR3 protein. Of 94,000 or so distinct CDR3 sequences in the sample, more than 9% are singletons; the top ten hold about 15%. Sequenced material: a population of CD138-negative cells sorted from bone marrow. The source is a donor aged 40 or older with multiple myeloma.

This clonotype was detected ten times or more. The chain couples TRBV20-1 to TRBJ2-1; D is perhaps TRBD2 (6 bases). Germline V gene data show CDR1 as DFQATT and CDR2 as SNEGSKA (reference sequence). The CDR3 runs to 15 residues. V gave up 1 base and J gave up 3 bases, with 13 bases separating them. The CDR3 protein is CSARVRGRNYNEQFF. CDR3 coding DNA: TGCAGTGCTAGAGTCCGAGGGAGGAACTACAATGAGCAGTTCTTC.

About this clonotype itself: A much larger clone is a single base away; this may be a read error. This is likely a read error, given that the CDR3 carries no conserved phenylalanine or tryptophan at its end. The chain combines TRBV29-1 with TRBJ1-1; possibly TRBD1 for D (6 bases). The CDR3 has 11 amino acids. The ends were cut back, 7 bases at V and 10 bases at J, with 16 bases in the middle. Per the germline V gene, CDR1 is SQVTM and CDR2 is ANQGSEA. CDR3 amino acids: CSGISTGGAFL. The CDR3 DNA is TGCAGCGGTATATCGACAGGCGGAGCTTTCCTT.

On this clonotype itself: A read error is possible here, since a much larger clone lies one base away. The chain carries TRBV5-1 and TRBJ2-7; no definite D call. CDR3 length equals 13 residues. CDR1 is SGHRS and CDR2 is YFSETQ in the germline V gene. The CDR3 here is CASSSGPNYEQDF. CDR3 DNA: TGCGCCAGCAGCTCCGGACCTAACTACGAGCAGGACTTC.

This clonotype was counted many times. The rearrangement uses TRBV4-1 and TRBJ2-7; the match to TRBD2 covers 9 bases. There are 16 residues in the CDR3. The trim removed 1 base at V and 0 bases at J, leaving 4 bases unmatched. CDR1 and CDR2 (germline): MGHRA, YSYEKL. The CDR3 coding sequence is TGCGCCAGCAGCCAAGGTGCGGGAGGGTCCTCCTACGAGCAGTACTTC. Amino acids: CASSQGAGGSSYEQYF.

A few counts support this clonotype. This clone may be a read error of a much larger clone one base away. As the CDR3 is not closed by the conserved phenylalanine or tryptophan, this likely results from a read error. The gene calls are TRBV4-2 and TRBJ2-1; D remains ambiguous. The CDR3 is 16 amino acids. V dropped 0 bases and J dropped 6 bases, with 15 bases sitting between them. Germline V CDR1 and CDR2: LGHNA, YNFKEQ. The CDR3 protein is CASSQEWADPTNEQFL. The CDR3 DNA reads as TGTGCCAGCAGCCAAGAATGGGCGGACCCGACCAATGAGCAGTTCCTC.

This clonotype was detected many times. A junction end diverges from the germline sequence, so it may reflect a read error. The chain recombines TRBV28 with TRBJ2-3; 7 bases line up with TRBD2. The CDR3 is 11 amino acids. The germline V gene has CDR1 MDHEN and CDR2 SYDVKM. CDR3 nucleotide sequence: TGCGCGAGCGGGACCACAGATACGCAGTATTTT. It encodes CASGTTDTQYF.

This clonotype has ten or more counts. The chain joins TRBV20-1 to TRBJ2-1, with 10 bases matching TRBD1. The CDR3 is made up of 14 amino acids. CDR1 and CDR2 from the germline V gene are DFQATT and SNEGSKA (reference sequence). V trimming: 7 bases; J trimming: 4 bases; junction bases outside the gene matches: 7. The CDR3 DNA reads TGCAGTGTTGCGGGGGACAGGGGTTACAATGAGCAGTTCTTC. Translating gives CSVAGDRGYNEQFF.

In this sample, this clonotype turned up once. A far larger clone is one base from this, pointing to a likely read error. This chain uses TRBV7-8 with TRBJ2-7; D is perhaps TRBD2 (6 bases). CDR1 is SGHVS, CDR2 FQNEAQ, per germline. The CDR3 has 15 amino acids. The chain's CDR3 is CASSLAGLSSYGQYF. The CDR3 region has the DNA TGTGCCAGCAGCTTAGCGGGACTCAGCTCCTACGGGCAGTACTTC.